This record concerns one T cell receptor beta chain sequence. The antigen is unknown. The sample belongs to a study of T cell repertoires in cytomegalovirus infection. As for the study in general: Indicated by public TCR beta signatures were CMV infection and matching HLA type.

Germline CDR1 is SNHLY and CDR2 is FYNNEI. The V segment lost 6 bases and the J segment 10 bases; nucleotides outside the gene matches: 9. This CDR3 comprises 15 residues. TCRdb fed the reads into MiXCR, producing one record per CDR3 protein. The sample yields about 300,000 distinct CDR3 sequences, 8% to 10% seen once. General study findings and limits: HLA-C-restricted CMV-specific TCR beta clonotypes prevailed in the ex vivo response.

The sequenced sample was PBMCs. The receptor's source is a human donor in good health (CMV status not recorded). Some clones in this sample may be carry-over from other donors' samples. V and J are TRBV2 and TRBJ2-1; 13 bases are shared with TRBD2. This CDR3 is CASSETSGGRGEQFF. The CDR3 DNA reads TGTGCCAGCAGCGAGACTAGCGGGGGGCGAGGAGAGCAGTTCTTC.